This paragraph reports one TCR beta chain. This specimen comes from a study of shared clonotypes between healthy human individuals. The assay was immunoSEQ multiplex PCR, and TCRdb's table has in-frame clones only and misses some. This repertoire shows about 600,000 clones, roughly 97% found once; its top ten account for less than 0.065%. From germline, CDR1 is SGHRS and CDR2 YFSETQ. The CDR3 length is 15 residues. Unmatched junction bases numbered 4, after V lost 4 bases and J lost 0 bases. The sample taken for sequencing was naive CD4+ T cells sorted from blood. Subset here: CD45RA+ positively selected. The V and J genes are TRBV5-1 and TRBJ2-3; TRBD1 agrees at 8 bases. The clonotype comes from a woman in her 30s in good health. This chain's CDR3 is CASSHGTGSTDTQYF. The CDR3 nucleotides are TGCGCCAGCAGCCACGGGACAGGTAGCACAGATACGCAGTATTTT.